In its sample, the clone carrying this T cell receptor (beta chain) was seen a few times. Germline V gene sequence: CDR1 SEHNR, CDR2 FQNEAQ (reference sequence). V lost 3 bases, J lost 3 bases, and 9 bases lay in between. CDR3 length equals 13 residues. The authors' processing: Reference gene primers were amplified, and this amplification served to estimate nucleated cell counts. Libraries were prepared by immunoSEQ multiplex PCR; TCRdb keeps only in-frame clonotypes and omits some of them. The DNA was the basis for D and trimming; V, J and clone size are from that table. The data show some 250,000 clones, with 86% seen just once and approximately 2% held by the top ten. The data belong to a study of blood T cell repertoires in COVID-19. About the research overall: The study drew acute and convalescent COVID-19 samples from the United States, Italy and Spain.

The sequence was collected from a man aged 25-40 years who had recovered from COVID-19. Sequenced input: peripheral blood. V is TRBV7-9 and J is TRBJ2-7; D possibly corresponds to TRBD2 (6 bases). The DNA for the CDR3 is TGTGCCAGCAGCTTCTGGGGACTCTACGAGCAGTACTTC. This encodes CASSFWGLYEQYF.